The rows below give T cell receptor beta chains drawn from one sample of a study of beta chain features in type 1 diabetes. Assay: immunoSEQ multiplex PCR; the TCRdb copy retains only in-frame clones and omits some. Of 620,000 or so clones listed, 15% to 17% are singletons. What was sequenced was naive CD4+ T cells from blood. The receptors stem from a man aged 18 to 30 in good health. The CDR3 runs from the conserved cysteine through the conserved F or W. The order of the fields is D gene, clone size, V gene, J gene, CDR3 length, CDR3 protein, CDR3 DNA. A D gene is named only where the DNA matches it firmly. The size field is filled for only some rows; it gives once, few, many or a size class.

TRBD1,-,TRBV11-3,TRBJ2-5,14,CASSGDRGQETQYF,TGTGCCAGCAGCGGCGACAGGGGGCAAGAGACCCAGTACTTC
TRBD1,-,TRBV5-1,TRBJ2-1,15,CASSLEGQGAPEQFF,TGCGCCAGCAGCCTTGAGGGACAGGGAGCCCCTGAGCAGTTCTTC
-,few,TRBV27,TRBJ1-1,14,CASSSSGRNTEAFF,TGTGCCAGCAGTTCTTCAGGGCGGAACACTGAAGCTTTCTTT
-,few,TRBV5-1,TRBJ2-1,16,CASSPLTASSYNEQFF,TGCGCCAGCAGCCCGCTAACGGCAAGCTCCTACAATGAGCAGTTCTTC
TRBD1,few,TRBV11-2,TRBJ2-4,17,CASSSPGQGLAKNIQYF,TGTGCCAGCAGCTCCCCGGGACAGGGGTTAGCCAAAAACATTCAGTACTTC
TRBD1,few,TRBV5-1,TRBJ2-1,13,CASSLLGQGQKFF,TGCGCCAGCAGCTTATTAGGACAGGGCCAGAAGTTCTTC
-,-,TRBV4-3,TRBJ1-6,15,CASSQEAAVDHSLHF,TGCGCCAGCAGCCAAGAAGCGGCGGTCGACCATTCCCTCCACTTT
TRBD2,few,TRBV5-1,TRBJ2-3,15,CASSLTGLAGVTQYF,TGCGCCAGCAGCTTAACGGGACTAGCGGGTGTTACGCAGTATTTT
TRBD2,-,TRBV7-3,TRBJ2-5,16,CASSAGLAGGLETQYF,TGTGCCAGCAGCGCCGGACTAGCGGGAGGGCTCGAGACCCAGTACTTC
-,few,TRBV2,TRBJ2-2,14,CASSITGFTGELFF,TGTGCCAGCAGCATCACAGGGTTCACCGGGGAGCTGTTTTTT
-,once,TRBV4-3,TRBJ1-1,15,CASSRLRTENTEAFF,TGCGCCAGCAGCCGATTAAGGACGGAAAACACTGAAGCTTTCTTT
TRBD1,few,TRBV11-3,TRBJ2-5,14,CASSSGQGAKTQYF,TGTGCCAGCAGCTCTGGACAGGGGGCAAAGACCCAGTACTTC
TRBD2,-,TRBV2,TRBJ2-7,18,CASRLGLAGGISSYEQYF,TGTGCCAGCAGGTTGGGACTAGCGGGGGGTATTAGCTCCTACGAGCAGTACTTC
TRBD1,-,TRBV6-5,TRBJ1-5,15,CASSRTGGGNQPQHF,TGTGCCAGCAGCAGGACAGGGGGCGGGAATCAGCCCCAGCATTTT
-,few,TRBV14,TRBJ1-4,20,CASSQRQVWGGLTTNEKLFF,TGTGCCAGCAGCCAAAGACAGGTCTGGGGAGGTCTGACAACTAATGAAAAACTGTTTTTT
-,few,TRBV4-3,TRBJ2-7,13,CASSQGLSYEQYF,TGCGCCAGCAGCCAAGGTCTCTCCTACGAGCAGTACTTC
TRBD2,-,TRBV19,TRBJ2-5,14,CASSIAGGHETQYF,TGTGCCAGTAGTATCGCGGGAGGGCACGAGACCCAGTACTTC
TRBD1,-,TRBV15,TRBJ2-7,15,CATSRGTGETYEQYF,TGTGCCACCAGCAGGGGGACAGGGGAAACCTACGAGCAGTACTTC